The 29 T cell receptor beta chains reported below all come from one sample, sequenced in a study of blood T cell repertoires in COVID-19 (dated by TCRdb to 2020 to 2022). The library came from the immunoSEQ multiplex PCR assay. What TCRdb holds here is the immuneACCESS table cut down to in-frame rearrangements. Part of the clones is not present; checked against another copy, under half of the missing clones reflect an unresolved V gene, and the others are unexplained. The sample table lists more than 250,000 clones, about 83% of them with a count of one. The top ten constitute about 1.6% of the sample. What was sequenced was peripheral blood. These receptors were collected from a woman aged 45-60 years with acute or convalescent COVID-19.

V gene TRBV28 combines with J gene TRBJ2-2, with D maybe TRBD1 (6 bases). The germline V gene encodes CDR1 MDHEN and CDR2 SYDVKM. This CDR3 has 16 residues. The V end was cut by 7 bases, the J end by 0 bases, with 15 bases between. As DNA, the CDR3 is TGTGCCAGCACCCCAACCGGGACACCGAACACCGGGGAGCTGTTTTTT. This translates into CASTPTGTPNTGELFF.

The CDR3 loop is CSVGGRDGSGANVLTF. The DNA of the CDR3 is TGCAGCGTAGGGGGTCGGGACGGATCTGGGGCCAACGTCCTGACTTTC. The chain employs TRBV29-1 and TRBJ2-6; TRBD1 is a possible D gene (6 bases). The germline V gene encodes CDR1 SQVTM and CDR2 ANQGSEA. The V end lost 6 bases, the J end lost 1 base, and 16 bases lay between the germline ends. The CDR3 has 16 residues. The full variable domain, in which reference TRBV29-1 and TRBJ2-6 provide the parts outside the CDR3, is SAVISQKPSRDICQRGTSLTIQCQVDSQVTMMFWYRQQPGQSLTLIATANQGSEATYESGFVIDKFPISRPNLTFSTLTVSNMSPEDSSIYLCSVGGRDGSGANVLTFGAGSRLTVL.

The V call is TRBV4-3, the J call TRBJ1-5; D gene uncertain. The V end lost 0 bases, the J end lost 6 bases, and 12 bases lay between the germline ends. The germline CDR1 and CDR2 sequences are LGHNA and YSLEER. The CDR3 is made up of 15 amino acids. CDR3 DNA: TGCGCCAGCAGCCAAGATGTCGCTGGAGGTCAGCCCCAGCATTTT. Translating gives CASSQDVAGGQPQHF.

V gene TRBV18 combines with J gene TRBJ2-7, with unresolved D. The CDR3 is made up of 14 amino acids. The germline V gene encodes CDR1 KGHSH and CDR2 LQKENI. V lost 1 base, J lost 3 bases, and 10 bases lay in between. In DNA, the CDR3 is TGTGCCAGCTCACCACGAGACAACCGCTACGAGCAGTACTTC. Amino acid sequence: CASSPRDNRYEQYF.

The V call is TRBV6-2 or TRBV6-3, the J call TRBJ1-5; D unresolved. Germline lookup yields CDR1 MNHEY and CDR2 SVGEGT. The CDR3 has 14 amino acids. Trimming cost V 0 bases and J 3 bases, with 6 bases left between them. The CDR3, as DNA: TGTGCCAGCAGTTACTCCGGGGACAATCAGCCCCAGCATTTT. It yields the protein CASSYSGDNQPQHF.

This clone appeared a few times. The chain recombines TRBV15 with TRBJ2-1; D not resolved. This CDR3 spans 12 amino acids. Looked up from germline, CDR1 is LNHNV and CDR2 is YYDKDF (reference sequence). Trimming pared 5 bases from V and 7 bases from J, leaving 9 bases between. The DNA for the CDR3 is TGTGCCACCAGCCAGAGAGGAAATGAGCAGTTCTTC. It translates to CATSQRGNEQFF.

The chain is built from TRBV7-2 and TRBJ2-3, with D maybe TRBD1 (6 bases). Germline CDR1 and CDR2: SGHTA and FQGNSA. The V and J ends lost 4 bases and 0 bases respectively, with 20 bases between them. The CDR3 is 18 residues long. The CDR3 DNA sequence: TGTGCCAGCAGCTCGCCGAACCGGGACATAGTCAGCACAGATACGCAGTATTTT. Translation gives CASSSPNRDIVSTDTQYF.

This clone showed up just a few times. The chain joins TRBV12-3 or TRBV12-4 to TRBJ1-1; the D is unclear. The CDR3 is 12 amino acids. The V end lost 11 bases, the J end lost 5 bases, and 15 bases lay between the germline ends. The CDR3 sequence: CAAIRGSTEAFF. The CDR3 DNA sequence: TGTGCCGCTATAAGAGGGAGTACTGAAGCTTTCTTT.

The chain has TRBV15 and TRBJ1-1, with 8 nucleotides matching TRBD1. Germline CDR1 LNHNV, CDR2 YYDKDF (reference sequence). The ends lost 1 base at V and 1 base at J; junction bases unmatched: 2. There are 15 residues in the CDR3. CDR3 DNA: TGTGCCACCAGCAGAGCTGGGACAGGGAACACTGAAGCTTTCTTT. Amino acid sequence: CATSRAGTGNTEAFF.

The rearrangement links TRBV7-9 to TRBJ2-1, with 9 bases lining up with TRBD2. The V and J ends lost 5 bases and 7 bases, in that order; junction bases with no gene match: 6. CDR1 is SEHNR, CDR2 FQNEAQ, per germline (reference sequence). This CDR3 is built from 14 residues. CDR3 nucleotide sequence: TGTGCCAGCAGCCGGACTAGCGCCCTGAATGAGCAGTTCTTC. This codes for CASSRTSALNEQFF.

This clone was detected a few times. This sequence joins TRBV5-4 and TRBJ1-2; possible D gene TRBD1, 6 bases. V lost 3 bases and J 0 bases, leaving 12 bases between the germline ends. This CDR3 has 15 residues. Germline CDR1 reads SGHNT; CDR2 reads YYREEE (reference sequence). The CDR3 region is CASSYRVDTNYGYTF. CDR3 bases: TGTGCCAGCAGCTACAGGGTCGACACTAACTATGGCTACACCTTC.

This sequence joins TRBV7-2 and TRBJ1-3, with TRBD1 as a possible D gene (6 bases). Germline V gives CDR1 SGHTA, CDR2 FQGNSA. Trimming took off 1 base at V and 2 bases at J, with 9 bases between the two ends. This CDR3 is built from 15 residues. CDR3 sequence reads: CASSLEAGAGNTIYF. The CDR3 DNA sequence: TGTGCCAGCAGCTTAGAGGCAGGGGCTGGAAACACCATATATTTT.

This chain uses TRBV2 with TRBJ1-2; no definite D call. The V end was cut by 3 bases, the J end by 0 bases, with 8 bases between. The CDR3 is 14 amino acids. Germline CDR1 reads SNHLY; CDR2 reads FYNNEI. CDR3 in amino acids: CASSEQRPNYGYTF. CDR3 DNA sequence: TGTGCCAGCAGTGAGCAGCGTCCTAACTATGGCTACACCTTC.

The rearrangement links TRBV18 to TRBJ1-4; no firm D call. The CDR3 sequence is 15 residues long. The germline V and J ends were trimmed by 0 bases and 8 bases, with 13 bases remaining between them. Germline V lookup: CDR1 KGHSH, CDR2 LQKENI. CDR3 DNA sequence: TGTGCCAGCTCACCACCGGGGATGAGGGAGGAAAAACTGTTTTTT. Protein sequence: CASSPPGMREEKLFF.

The CDR3 region has the DNA TGTGCCAGCAGCTTGGGGGCTAGCACTTTCTACAATGAGCAGTTCTTC. It yields the protein CASSLGASTFYNEQFF. The chain has TRBV7-2 and TRBJ2-1; D might be TRBD1 (6 bases). This CDR3 region has 16 residues. V lost 3 bases and J lost 3, with 15 bases in between. From germline, CDR1 is SGHTA and CDR2 FQGNSA.

This chain links TRBV5-1 with TRBJ1-2; 8 bases agree with TRBD1. V gave up 0 bases and J gave up 4 bases; unmatched junction bases: 5. This CDR3 comprises 15 residues. CDR1 is SGHRS and CDR2 is YFSETQ in the germline V gene. The CDR3 nucleotides are TGCGCCAGCAGCTTGGGACAGGGGAATATCTATGGCTACACCTTC. This gives the protein CASSLGQGNIYGYTF.

The chain combines TRBV29-1 with TRBJ1-1; D uncertain. Looked up from germline, CDR1 is SQVTM and CDR2 is ANQGSEA. The V gene lost 4 bases and the J gene lost 0 bases, with 6 bases spanning the gap. The CDR3 is 12 residues long. CDR3 sequence: CSVGRVNTEAFF. The CDR3 DNA sequence: TGCAGCGTTGGGAGAGTGAACACTGAAGCTTTCTTT.

This CDR3 is CASRIWAGAQYF. CDR3 in DNA: TGTGCCAGCAGGATATGGGCCGGTGCGCAGTATTTT. The V gene is TRBV5-6, the J gene TRBJ2-3; D uncertain. The length of the CDR3 is 12 residues. V was pared by 5 bases and J by 10 bases, with 14 bases between. Per germline, CDR1 SGHDT and CDR2 YYEEEE.

This clone was found a few times. The J gene is TRBJ1-1, the V gene TRBV3-1 (or the pseudogene TRBV3-2); D is unclear. V was cut by 0 bases and J by 10 bases, with 12 bases left in between. CDR3 length: 13 amino acids. Germline CDR1 is LGHDT and CDR2 is YNNKEL (reference sequence). The CDR3, as DNA: TGTGCCAGCAGCCAAGACCCATACACGGGAGCTTTCTTT. Translating it yields CASSQDPYTGAFF.

The chain links TRBV19 to TRBJ1-1, with TRBD1 identical over 10 bases. V dropped 9 bases and J dropped 0; count of bases not matched to a gene: 13. There are 17 residues in the CDR3. In germline, CDR1 is LNHDA, CDR2 SQIVND (reference sequence). The CDR3 DNA reads as TGTGCCAGCCAGCTACGACAGGGGGCGTCGATGAACACTGAAGCTTTCTTT. This encodes CASQLRQGASMNTEAFF. The complete variable domain, with remaining parts taken from reference TRBV19 and TRBJ1-1, reads DGGITQSPKYLFRKEGQNVTLSCEQNLNHDAMYWYRQDPGQGLRLIYYSQIVNDFQKGDIAEGYSVSREKKESFPLTVTSAQKNPTAFYLCASQLRQGASMNTEAFFGQGTRLTVV.

V and J are TRBV4-1 and TRBJ1-1; the match to TRBD1 covers 8 bases. CDR3 length equals 16 residues. Trimming removed 2 bases from V and 5 bases from J; junction bases left unmatched: 10. CDR1 MGHRA and CDR2 YSYEKL come from the germline V gene. Written as DNA, the CDR3 is TGCGCCAGCAGCCAAACCCGGACAGGGCAGGGGACTGAAGCTTTCTTT. Translating it yields CASSQTRTGQGTEAFF.

The V and J genes are TRBV6-1 and TRBJ2-7; TRBD2 is a possible D gene (6 bases). The CDR3 runs to 15 residues. The ends were cut back, 2 bases at V and 3 bases at J, with 14 bases in the middle. CDR1 is MNHNS and CDR2 is SASEGT in the germline V gene. Here the CDR3 reads CASSEWRGFGYEQYF. Written as DNA, the CDR3 is TGTGCCAGCAGTGAATGGAGGGGTTTTGGCTACGAGCAGTACTTC.

This chain joins TRBV5-4 and TRBJ2-5, with a weak D call TRBD1 (5 bases). Germline CDR1 reads SGHNT; CDR2 reads YYREEE (reference sequence). The V and J ends lost 0 bases and 1 base respectively, with 7 bases between them. The CDR3 contains 14 residues. The CDR3 sequence is CASSLAGFQETQYF. The CDR3 bases are TGTGCCAGCAGCTTGGCAGGGTTCCAAGAGACCCAGTACTTC.

V is TRBV27 and J is TRBJ1-1; a possible D gene is TRBD1 (6 bases). This CDR3 has 13 amino acids. The ends were cut back, 7 bases at V and 4 bases at J, with 13 bases in the middle. CDR1 is MNHEY and CDR2 is SMNVEV in the germline V gene (reference sequence). CDR3 sequence reads: CASKGVGGTEAFF. CDR3 bases: TGTGCCAGCAAGGGGGTGGGTGGCACTGAAGCTTTCTTT.

DNA for the CDR3: TGTGCCAGCAGTAATGACCAGACTCTCCTGCGAAGTAACACCATATATTTT. The encoded protein is CASSNDQTLLRSNTIYF. The rearrangement links TRBV28 to TRBJ1-3; D unresolved. The CDR3 runs 17 residues. Germline CDR1 and CDR2: MDHEN and SYDVKM. Trimming removed 5 bases at V and 7 bases at J, with 24 bases between.

The V and J genes are TRBV19 and TRBJ2-1; D ambiguous. Trimming cost V 1 base and J 8 bases, with 9 bases left between them. The CDR3 spans 13 residues. Germline V gene sequence: CDR1 LNHDA, CDR2 SQIVND (reference sequence). CDR3 DNA: TGTGCCAGTAGTATAGTGAGCGACGATGAGCAGTTCTTC. This sequence encodes CASSIVSDDEQFF.

CDR3 in amino acids: CASTTGTDYNSPLHF. CDR3 DNA sequence: TGTGCCAGCACTACGGGGACAGACTATAATTCACCCCTCCACTTT. The gene calls are TRBV28 and TRBJ1-6, with TRBD1 identical over 7 bases. In germline, CDR1 is MDHEN, CDR2 SYDVKM. With 7 bases clipped from V and 3 bases from J, the junction kept 6 bases outside the gene matches. The CDR3 loop spans 15 amino acids.

J is TRBJ2-7 and V is TRBV11-2; 12 bases map to TRBD2. The germline gives CDR1 SGHAT, CDR2 FQNNGV. V was clipped by 7 bases and J by 2 bases; unmatched bases: 12. The CDR3 extends over 17 amino acids. The CDR3 nucleotides are TGTGCCAGCAACTCAAGACGGACTAGCGGGACTACCTACGAGCAGTACTTC. Residues: CASNSRRTSGTTYEQYF. Full variable domain (rest looked up from reference TRBV11-2 and TRBJ2-7): EAGVAQSPRYKIIEKRQSVAFWCNPISGHATLYWYQQILGQGPKLLIQFQNNGVVDDSQLPKDRFSAERLKGVDSTLKIQPAKLEDSAVYLCASNSRRTSGTTYEQYFGPGTRLTVT.

This clone was seen a handful of times. The chain links TRBV28 to TRBJ2-5, with 8 nucleotides matching TRBD2. V was pared by 4 bases and J by 5 bases, with 12 bases of the junction left unmatched. The CDR3 is made up of 16 amino acids. Germline V gene sequence: CDR1 MDHEN, CDR2 SYDVKM. The CDR3 spells CASSSQTGGLGETQYF. The CDR3 DNA sequence: TGTGCCAGCAGTTCCCAGACGGGAGGGCTGGGGGAGACCCAGTACTTC.